The 31 T cell receptor beta chains listed next were all sequenced from one sample in a study of CD8+CD57+ T cells in acquired aplastic anemia (dated by TCRdb to between 2017 and 2018). The data were produced on an Illumina HiSeq 2000. Genomic DNA was used as template for profiling of TCR beta VDJ combinations and CDR3 sequences. The public reads were quality trimmed at Q25 with fastp and then assembled into clones with MiXCR by TCRdb, keeping productive beta chains. Entries are consolidated by CDR3 protein sequence, retaining the most common genes and DNA. This sample gives about 270,000 distinct CDR3 sequences in total; 45% to 70% of them show up just once. The ten largest account for 8% of the sample. Sequencing input: sorted CD4+, CD8+, or CD8+CD57+ T cells (not recorded which) from PBMCs. The receptors originated from a human donor with severe aplastic anemia or a healthy control (not recorded which).

The sample holds a few counts of this clonotype. V and J are TRBV5-1 and TRBJ1-1, with unresolved D. Germline V gene sequence: CDR1 SGHRS, CDR2 YFSETQ. This CDR3 is built from 12 residues. The germline V and J ends were trimmed by 0 bases and 7 bases, with 7 bases remaining between them. In DNA, the CDR3 is TGCGCCAGCAGCTTGGGAGGTAATGAAGCTTTCTTT. Translated, it gives CASSLGGNEAFF.

This rearrangement joins TRBV9 to TRBJ2-1; possibly TRBD2 for D (5 bases). Germline V gene data show CDR1 as SGDLS and CDR2 as YYNGEE. V was trimmed by 0 bases and J by 6 bases, leaving 10 bases between them. This CDR3 comprises 14 residues. The DNA of the CDR3 is TGTGCCAGCAGCGTAGAATATGAGGGCAATGAGCAGTTCTTC. Translated, it gives CASSVEYEGNEQFF.

The sample holds a few counts of this clonotype. J is TRBJ2-1 and V is TRBV7-8; unclear D gene. Germline V lookup: CDR1 SGHVS, CDR2 FQNEAQ. Trimming left V 0 bases short and J 5 bases short, with 8 bases between. The CDR3 contains 14 residues. The CDR3 DNA is TGTGCCAGCAGCTTAGCGGTCGGCCACAATGAGCAGTTCTTC. Amino acid sequence: CASSLAVGHNEQFF.

The CDR3, as DNA: TGTGCCAGCAGCCAGCGCAGGGACAGTGAGCAGTTCTTC. Translated: CASSQRRDSEQFF. The rearrangement joins TRBV7-8 to TRBJ2-1; the match to TRBD1 covers 7 bases. V was clipped by 5 bases and J by 9 bases; unmatched bases: 7. The CDR3 runs 13 residues. From germline, CDR1 is SGHVS and CDR2 FQNEAQ.

The chain uses TRBV29-1 and TRBJ1-4; D not resolved. V lost 7 bases to trimming and J lost 1 base, with 13 bases between them. In germline, CDR1 is SQVTM, CDR2 ANQGSEA. CDR3 length: 14 residues. CDR3 loop: CSGRYSLTNEKLFF. CDR3 nucleotides: TGCAGCGGTAGATACAGCCTAACTAATGAAAAACTGTTTTTT.

V gene TRBV7-8 combines with J gene TRBJ2-1; D is perhaps TRBD2 (5 bases). The CDR3 length is 17 residues. Deletions cut 6 bases from V and 3 bases from J, with 21 bases between. Per germline, CDR1 SGHVS and CDR2 FQNEAQ. The CDR3 DNA is TGTGCCAGCAGTCACAGTCCCCCAGGCGGACTCTACAATGAGCAGTTCTTC. Translated: CASSHSPPGGLYNEQFF.

This chain links TRBV7-8 with TRBJ2-2; D might be TRBD1 (6 bases). This CDR3 has 16 residues. Germline CDR1 reads SGHVS; CDR2 reads FQNEAQ. The V and J ends lost 2 bases and 5 bases respectively, with 15 bases between them. CDR3 region: CASSLSSGGLTGELFF. CDR3 bases: TGTGCCAGCAGCTTAAGTTCTGGGGGCCTTACCGGGGAGCTGTTTTTT.

The V call is TRBV29-1, the J call TRBJ1-3; a weak D match, TRBD1 (5 bases). The V and J ends lost 6 bases and 4 bases respectively, with 16 bases between them. Germline V gene sequence: CDR1 SQVTM, CDR2 ANQGSEA. This CDR3 has 14 amino acids. The CDR3, as DNA: TGCAGCGTGCTAGCAGGGTTTTCCGGAAACACCATATATTTT. Translated, it gives CSVLAGFSGNTIYF.

The rearrangement joins TRBV20-1 to TRBJ2-3; 7 nucleotides align to TRBD1. The germline V gene encodes CDR1 DFQATT and CDR2 SNEGSKA (reference sequence). The CDR3 length is 16 residues. V shed 3 bases, J shed 0 bases, and the junction held 9 bases outside the gene matches. CDR3 residues: CSARRGRTTSTDTQYF. CDR3 DNA sequence: TGCAGTGCTAGGAGGGGGCGGACGACTAGCACAGATACGCAGTATTTT.

This clonotype showed up many times. J is TRBJ2-3 and V is TRBV3-1, with no clear D. The germline V gene encodes CDR1 LGHDT and CDR2 YNNKEL (reference sequence). Trimming left V 4 bases short and J 2 bases short, with 13 bases between. This CDR3 region has 15 residues. CDR3 region: CASSPQIQSTDTQYF. CDR3 sequence (DNA): TGTGCCAGCAGCCCCCAGATCCAATCCACAGATACGCAGTATTTT.

This clonotype was picked up many times. The V and J genes are TRBV6-5 and TRBJ2-5; no firm D call. Germline assignment: CDR1 MNHEY and CDR2 SVGAGI. This CDR3 region has 15 residues. Trimming removed 0 bases from V and 2 bases from J, with 10 bases in between. This chain's CDR3 is CASSYSFRRQETQYF. CDR3 nucleotides: TGTGCCAGCAGTTACTCTTTCCGAAGACAAGAGACCCAGTACTTC.

This clonotype was seen once. This chain joins TRBV7-9 and TRBJ1-3; D unresolved. Germline CDR1 is SEHNR and CDR2 is FQNEAQ (reference sequence). Trimming removed 5 bases at V and 6 bases at J, with 11 bases between. CDR3 length equals 13 residues. The CDR3 DNA follows: TGTGCCAGCAGCGCCACGCTGCAAAACACCATATATTTT. Encoded protein: CASSATLQNTIYF. The entire variable domain, with the rest obtained from reference TRBV7-9 and TRBJ1-3, is as follows: DTGVSQNPRHKITKRGQNVTFRCDPISEHNRLYWYRQTLGQGPEFLTYFQNEAQLEKSRLLSDRFSAERPKGSFSTLEIQRTEQGDSAMYLCASSATLQNTIYFGEGSWLTVV.

This clonotype has at least ten counts. The chain uses TRBV10-3 and TRBJ1-1; D remains unclear. The CDR3 runs 13 residues. CDR1 ENHRY and CDR2 SYGVKD come from the germline V gene. V shed 4 bases and J shed 1 base, with 7 bases lying between them. CDR3 amino acids: CAISGDRNTEAFF. Written as DNA, the CDR3 is TGTGCCATCAGTGGCGACCGGAACACTGAAGCTTTCTTT.

This clonotype is a singleton in its sample. The chain combines TRBV7-9 with TRBJ1-4; maybe TRBD1 (5 bases). The length of the CDR3 is 16 residues. Germline V gene sequence: CDR1 SEHNR, CDR2 FQNEAQ (reference sequence). The V and J ends lost 1 base and 4 bases respectively, with 13 bases between them. The chain's CDR3 is CASSLGSQGLNEKLFF. CDR3 sequence (DNA): TGTGCCAGCAGCTTAGGTTCCCAGGGCCTTAATGAAAAACTGTTTTTT.

This clonotype was seen a few times. The gene calls are TRBV7-8 and TRBJ1-6; 9 nucleotides align to TRBD1. CDR1 SGHVS and CDR2 FQNEAQ come from the germline V gene. This CDR3 region has 15 residues. Trimming at V came to 4 bases and at J to 9 bases, leaving 7 bases not matched to a gene. DNA of the CDR3: TGTGCCAGCAGCTCCTTAGGACAGGGGCTTTCACCCCTCCACTTT. It is translated as CASSSLGQGLSPLHF.

This clonotype was counted a few times. This chain joins TRBV19 and TRBJ2-7, with 9 bases fitting TRBD2. V was pared by 6 bases and J by 1 base, with 4 bases of the junction left unmatched. The CDR3 has 14 residues. Per the germline V gene, CDR1 is LNHDA and CDR2 is SQIVND (reference sequence). The CDR3 region has the DNA TGTGCCAGTAGGGCGGGAGGGTCATCCTACGAGCAGTACTTC. Protein product: CASRAGGSSYEQYF.

The V gene is TRBV19, the J gene TRBJ2-2; possibly TRBD1 for D (6 bases). From germline, CDR1 is LNHDA and CDR2 SQIVND (reference sequence). V gave up 5 bases and J gave up 1 base, with 8 bases separating them. CDR3 length: 14 residues. CDR3: CASSGGQNTGELFF. CDR3 nucleotide sequence: TGTGCCAGTAGTGGGGGACAGAACACCGGGGAGCTGTTTTTT.

In the case of this clonotype: Since no conserved phenylalanine or tryptophan closes the CDR3, a read error is the likely cause. The CDR3 loop is CASSERGDRTGELFS. The CDR3 DNA reads TGTGCCAGCAGTGAGCGGGGGGACCGGACCGGGGAGCTGTTTTCT. The chain couples TRBV6-6 to TRBJ2-2; 9 positions agree with TRBD2. The CDR3 covers 15 residues. Germline values: CDR1 MNHNY, CDR2 SVGAGI (reference sequence). The V and J ends lost 5 bases and 5 bases, in that order; junction bases with no gene match: 6.

There are many counts of this clonotype. V usage is TRBV29-1 and J usage is TRBJ2-5; D is tentatively TRBD1 or TRBD2 (6 bases each). Deletions cut 4 bases from V and 2 bases from J, with 17 bases between. The germline V gene encodes CDR1 SQVTM and CDR2 ANQGSEA. The CDR3 totals 15 residues. This chain's CDR3 is CSVGGLAGPQETQYF. The CDR3, as DNA: TGCAGCGTTGGGGGGCTGGCGGGGCCGCAAGAGACCCAGTACTTC. The full variable domain, its missing parts supplied by reference TRBV29-1 and TRBJ2-5, is SAVISQKPSRDICQRGTSLTIQCQVDSQVTMMFWYRQQPGQSLTLIATANQGSEATYESGFVIDKFPISRPNLTFSTLTVSNMSPEDSSIYLCSVGGLAGPQETQYFGPGTRLLVL.

This clonotype appeared many times. The CDR3 bases are TGTGCCAGTAGTCCCCGAGGAGGGGACTATAATTCACCCCTCCACTTT. Translation gives CASSPRGGDYNSPLHF. This rearrangement joins TRBV19 to TRBJ1-6; tentatively, D is TRBD1 (5 bases). V was pared by 5 bases and J by 3 bases, with 14 bases between. The CDR3 is 16 amino acids. Germline assignment: CDR1 LNHDA and CDR2 SQIVND (reference sequence). The full variable domain, rest sourced from reference TRBV19 and TRBJ1-6, is DGGITQSPKYLFRKEGQNVTLSCEQNLNHDAMYWYRQDPGQGLRLIYYSQIVNDFQKGDIAEGYSVSREKKESFPLTVTSAQKNPTAFYLCASSPRGGDYNSPLHFGNGTRLTVT.

This clonotype appeared many times. The chain links TRBV18 to TRBJ2-7; the D is unclear. Germline V lookup: CDR1 KGHSH, CDR2 LQKENI. V gave up 2 bases and J gave up 0 bases, with 2 bases separating them. The CDR3 covers 12 residues. CDR3 nucleotide sequence: TGTGCCAGCTCACCATTCTCCTACGAGCAGTACTTC. Encoded protein: CASSPFSYEQYF.

CDR3 sequence (DNA): TGTGCCAGCAGTCCCCCCGGGACGGTCGGAGATACGCAGTATTTT. It specifies CASSPPGTVGDTQYF. V and J are TRBV12-3 or TRBV12-4 and TRBJ2-3; D tentatively fits TRBD1 or TRBD2 (5 bases each). Deletions cut 5 bases from V and 5 bases from J, with 17 bases between. The CDR3 extends over 15 amino acids.

This clonotype was observed at least ten times. This sequence joins TRBV20-1 and TRBJ2-1; no definite D call. Trimming left V 0 bases short and J 9 bases short, with 15 bases between. Germline CDR1 reads DFQATT; CDR2 reads SNEGSKA (reference sequence). The CDR3 runs to 14 residues. This CDR3 is CSARESSLSFEQFF. As DNA, the CDR3 is TGCAGTGCTAGAGAGTCCTCCCTTTCGTTTGAGCAGTTCTTC.

This clonotype has a handful of counts. This sequence joins TRBV24-1 and TRBJ2-1; 9 bases are a match to TRBD2. Germline V lookup: CDR1 KGHDR, CDR2 SFDVKD. The V and J ends lost 5 bases and 0 bases, in that order; junction bases with no gene match: 4. CDR3 length: 16 amino acids. The CDR3, as DNA: TGTGCCACCAGTGTTCCTAGCGGGAACTCCTACAATGAGCAGTTCTTC. Encoded protein: CATSVPSGNSYNEQFF.

The chain joins TRBV9 to TRBJ2-2; D is possibly TRBD1 or TRBD2 (5 bases each). The V and J ends lost 0 bases and 7 bases respectively, with 13 bases between them. Per the germline V gene, CDR1 is SGDLS and CDR2 is YYNGEE. This CDR3 region has 15 residues. CDR3 coding DNA: TGTGCCAGCAGCGTAGGCGAGGGGACGGTCGGGGAGCTGTTTTTT. This codes for CASSVGEGTVGELFF.

V is TRBV7-9 and J is TRBJ2-7; D is perhaps TRBD1 or TRBD2 (6 bases each). CDR3 length: 15 residues. V lost 0 bases and J 2 bases, leaving 11 bases between the germline ends. The germline gives CDR1 SEHNR, CDR2 FQNEAQ (reference sequence). The DNA of the CDR3 is TGTGCCAGCAGCTTAGCCGGGGGCTCCGCCTACGAGCAGTACTTC. Protein sequence: CASSLAGGSAYEQYF.

Ten or more counts support this clonotype. The chain has TRBV19 and TRBJ2-7, with 8 bases that match TRBD1. The CDR3 has 14 residues. The germline V gene has CDR1 LNHDA and CDR2 SQIVND (reference sequence). J lost 5 bases, V lost 5 bases, and 8 bases had no gene match. The CDR3 reads CASSSQKTGDEQYF. The CDR3 coding sequence is TGTGCCAGTAGTTCCCAAAAGACAGGGGACGAGCAGTACTTC.

In this sample, this clonotype turned up many times. Here the CDR3 DNA reads TGTGCCAGCAGCTTTAATCACAGGAACACTGAAGCTTTCTTT. Its protein product is CASSFNHRNTEAFF. The chain joins TRBV7-9 to TRBJ1-1; D remains ambiguous. The germline gives CDR1 SEHNR, CDR2 FQNEAQ (reference sequence). The V gene lost 3 bases and the J gene lost 1 base, with 9 bases spanning the gap. CDR3 length: 14 amino acids.

This chain uses TRBV7-8 with TRBJ2-6; D is unresolved. The CDR3 sequence is 13 residues long. Per germline, CDR1 SGHVS and CDR2 FQNEAQ. Trimming took 6 bases from V and 4 from J, leaving 7 bases between them. CDR3 region: CASRRRGANVLTF. Here the CDR3 DNA reads TGTGCCAGCAGACGGCGCGGGGCCAACGTCCTGACTTTC.

This clonotype was recorded at least ten times. The chain couples TRBV6-5 to TRBJ2-7; 10 positions agree with TRBD1. The CDR3 is made up of 16 amino acids. In germline, CDR1 is MNHEY, CDR2 SVGAGI. Trimming at V came to 6 bases and at J to 4 bases, leaving 12 bases not matched to a gene. The CDR3 is CASSSDRGLGGYEQYF. The CDR3 bases are TGTGCCAGCAGCTCAGACAGGGGGCTGGGGGGATACGAGCAGTACTTC.

CDR3 DNA: TGTGCCAGCAGACGATACCGGGACAGGGACTCCTCCACCTTC. Residues: CASRRYRDRDSSTF. The chain links TRBV2 to TRBJ1-2; TRBD1 aligns across 9 bases. The junction had 15 bases not matched to a gene; V was cut back by 6 bases and J by 13 bases. The length of the CDR3 is 14 residues. Germline CDR1 and CDR2: SNHLY and FYNNEI.